This TCR beta chain was captured in a study of cytomegalovirus exposure and HLA in healthy donors. Per the germline V gene, CDR1 is SEHNR and CDR2 is FQNEAQ (reference sequence). V trimming: 4 bases; J trimming: 8 bases; junction bases outside the gene matches: 9. The CDR3 extends over 16 amino acids. Primers: 60 Vbeta forward and 13 Jbeta reverse. TCRdb's table, derived via immunoSEQ multiplex PCR, lists solely in-frame clones and lacks some. The table shows about 110,000 clones, with more than 65% occurring only once. The chain uses TRBV7-9 and TRBJ2-1, with 12 bases aligning to TRBD2. Sequenced: PBMCs. The TCR comes from a man aged 25-45 years in good health and CMV-seropositive. CDR3: CASSSGTSGLLDEQFF. The CDR3 DNA reads TGTGCCAGCAGCTCCGGGACTAGCGGGCTTTTGGATGAGCAGTTCTTC.